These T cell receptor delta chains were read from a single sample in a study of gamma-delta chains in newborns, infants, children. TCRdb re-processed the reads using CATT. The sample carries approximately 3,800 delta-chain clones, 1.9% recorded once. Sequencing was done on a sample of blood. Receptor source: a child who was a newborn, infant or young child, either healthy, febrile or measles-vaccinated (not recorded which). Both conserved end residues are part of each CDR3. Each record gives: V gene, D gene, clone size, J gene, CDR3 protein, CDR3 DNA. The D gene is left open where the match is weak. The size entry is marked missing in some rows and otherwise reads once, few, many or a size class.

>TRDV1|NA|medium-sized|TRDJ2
CALGEFWTLTAQLFF
TGTGCTCTTGGGGAATTCTGGACTTTGACAGCACAACTCTTCTTT
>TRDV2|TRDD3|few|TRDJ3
CACDTGFAGGQSSWDTRQMFF
TGTGCCTGTGACACCGGATTCGCTGGGGGCCAGAGCTCCTGGGACACCCGACAGATGTTTTTC
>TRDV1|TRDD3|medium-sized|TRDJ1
CALGELSPSYNLGDTIDKLIF
TGTGCTCTTGGGGAACTCTCGCCTTCCTACAATCTGGGGGATACGATTGATAAACTCATCTTT
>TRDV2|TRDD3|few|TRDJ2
CACDPVLGDTRAAAQLFF
TGTGCCTGCGATCCCGTACTGGGGGATACGCGAGCGGCAGCACAACTCTTCTTT
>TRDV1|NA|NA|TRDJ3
CALGDLKPSYGGYWDTRQMFF
TGTGCTCTTGGGGACCTTAAGCCTTCCTACGGGGGATACTGGGACACCCGACAGATGTTTTTC
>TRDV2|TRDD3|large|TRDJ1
CACDYVLGAPQELIF
TGTGCCTGTGACTACGTACTGGGGGCCCCTCAAGAGCTCATCTTT
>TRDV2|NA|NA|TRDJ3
CACDTLLAWDTRQMFF
TGTGCCTGTGACACTCTTTTGGCCTGGGACACCCGACAGATGTTTTTC
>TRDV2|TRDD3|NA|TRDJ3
CACDLLGDSSWDTRQMFF
TGTGCCTGTGATCTACTGGGGGATAGCTCCTGGGACACCCGACAGATGTTTTTC
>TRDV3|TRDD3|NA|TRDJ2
CAFSVLGDTLTAQLFF
TGTGCCTTTAGCGTACTGGGGGATACTTTGACAGCACAACTCTTCTTT
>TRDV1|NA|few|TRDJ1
CALGELKIGSGTTDKLIF
TGTGCTCTTGGGGAACTAAAGATTGGGTCCGGAACTACCGATAAACTCATCTTT
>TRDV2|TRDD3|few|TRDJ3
CACDPTGGPSSWDTRQMFF
TGTGCCTGTGACCCCACTGGGGGTCCGAGCTCCTGGGACACCCGACAGATGTTTTTC